These 27 T cell receptor beta chains share one sample of origin, sequenced in a study of memory CD4+ T cells and cytomegalovirus serostatus. The method was immunoSEQ multiplex PCR; TCRdb's version includes in-frame clones alone and lacks a portion of them. The sample yields approximately 44,000 clones, less than 80% seen once. The sort gate was single viable CD3+CD4+CD8-CD45RO+ cells for memory CD4+ T cells. Sequences were obtained from memory CD4+ T cells from blood. The receptors originated from an adult in good health and CMV-seronegative.

The chain uses TRBV2 and TRBJ2-2; D is undetermined. CDR3 length: 13 amino acids. Per the germline V gene, CDR1 is SNHLY and CDR2 is FYNNEI. V was shortened by 7 bases and J by 7 bases, with 13 bases between the two germline ends. CDR3 sequence: CASNGVRDGELFF. The DNA for the CDR3 is TGTGCCAGCAACGGAGTGCGCGACGGGGAGCTGTTTTTT.

The chain is built from TRBV2 and TRBJ2-7; D not certain. Germline CDR1 is SNHLY and CDR2 is FYNNEI. CDR3 length: 13 residues. Trimming shortened V by 7 bases and J by 5 bases, and 15 bases separated the two germline ends. CDR3 protein: CASTYSRSNEQYF. CDR3 DNA: TGTGCCAGCACCTATTCCAGGAGCAACGAGCAGTACTTC.

The chain links TRBV30 to TRBJ1-3; D remains unclear. This CDR3 has 15 residues. V was trimmed by 0 bases and J by 3 bases, leaving 12 bases between them. CDR1 and CDR2 (germline): GTSNPN, SVGIG (reference sequence). The CDR3 loop is CAWSVLRGVGNTIYF. In nucleotides, the CDR3 is TGTGCCTGGAGTGTCCTTCGGGGTGTTGGAAACACCATATATTTT. The full variable domain, its missing parts supplied by reference TRBV30 and TRBJ1-3, is SQTIHQWPATLVQPVGSPLSLECTVEGTSNPNLYWYRQAAGRGLQLLFYSVGIGQISSEVPQNLSASRPQDRQFILSSKKLLLSDSGFYLCAWSVLRGVGNTIYFGEGSWLTVV.

CDR3 protein: CASSLRGGNTIYF. In DNA, the CDR3 is TGTGCCAGCAGCTTACGGGGTGGAAACACCATATATTTT. The chain employs TRBV7-2 and TRBJ1-3; D ambiguous. The CDR3 covers 13 residues. The ends were cut back, 2 bases at V and 3 bases at J, with 5 bases in the middle. CDR1 is SGHTA and CDR2 is FQGNSA in the germline V gene.

The chain is built from TRBV12-2 and TRBJ2-7; the D segment call TRBD2 is taken from the table without a DNA check. TRBV12-2 is a pseudogene locus. This CDR3 is built from 16 residues. CDR3 amino acids: CASRSTRLAPRYEQYF. The CDR3 region has the DNA TGTGCAAGTCGCTCCACCCGACTAGCTCCCCGTTACGAGCAGTACTTC.

The rearrangement uses TRBV11-2 and TRBJ2-7; the match to TRBD1 covers 7 bases. V dropped 1 base and J dropped 4; count of bases not matched to a gene: 16. In germline, CDR1 is SGHAT, CDR2 FQNNGV. The CDR3 is 18 residues long. The CDR3, as DNA: TGTGCCAGCAGCTTAGCGGTTTCCACCTGGGACAGAGGTTACGAGCAGTACTTC. Protein product: CASSLAVSTWDRGYEQYF.

The V and J genes are TRBV5-1 and TRBJ2-5; D is possibly TRBD1 (5 bases). Germline V lookup: CDR1 SGHRS, CDR2 YFSETQ. V was shortened by 2 bases and J by 2 bases, with 7 bases between the two germline ends. The CDR3 contains 13 residues. The CDR3 loop is CASSFRDQETQYF. The CDR3 nucleotides read TGCGCCAGCAGCTTCAGGGATCAAGAGACCCAGTACTTC.

The chain joins TRBV28 to TRBJ1-1; D unresolved. The CDR3 is 14 amino acids. Trimming shortened V by 4 bases and J by 5 bases, and 14 bases separated the two germline ends. Germline V CDR1 and CDR2: MDHEN, SYDVKM. The chain's CDR3 is CASSYLPGGTEAFF. DNA for the CDR3: TGTGCCAGCAGTTATTTGCCAGGAGGGACTGAAGCTTTCTTT.

The rearrangement links TRBV19 to TRBJ1-1; 8 positions match TRBD1. CDR3 length equals 14 residues. Losses at the gene ends were 6 bases for V and 4 bases for J; bases not matched to a gene: 7. CDR1 and CDR2 from the germline V gene are LNHDA and SQIVND (reference sequence). CDR3 in DNA: TGTGCCAGTAGAGGACAGGGAGTCGGCACTGAAGCTTTCTTT. Residues: CASRGQGVGTEAFF.

This clone was detected once. The V gene is TRBV10-2, the J gene TRBJ2-3; 13 nucleotides match TRBD2. V lost 5 bases to trimming and J lost 1 base; unmatched junction nucleotides: 6. In germline, CDR1 is WSHSY, CDR2 SAAADI. The CDR3 runs 17 residues. This chain's CDR3 is CASSTRTSGRGTDTQYF. The CDR3 DNA reads as TGCGCCAGCAGTACTCGGACTAGCGGGAGAGGCACAGATACGCAGTATTTT.

V is TRBV7-2 and J is TRBJ2-2; no definite D call. V lost 5 bases to trimming and J lost 6 bases, with 7 bases between them. Germline V CDR1 and CDR2: SGHTA, FQGNSA. The CDR3 has 12 amino acids. The CDR3 sequence is CASSPLAGELFF. CDR3 nucleotides: TGTGCCAGCAGCCCCCTAGCCGGGGAGCTGTTTTTT.

This chain joins TRBV7-9 and TRBJ2-1; D ambiguous. This CDR3 spans 14 amino acids. Trimming pared 5 bases from V and 0 bases from J, leaving 8 bases between. Germline CDR1 is SEHNR and CDR2 is FQNEAQ (reference sequence). DNA of the CDR3: TGTGCCAGCAGCCCAGAGAACTCCTACAATGAGCAGTTCTTC. It translates to CASSPENSYNEQFF.

This chain uses TRBV27 with TRBJ2-3, with D unresolved. The CDR3 has 15 amino acids. The V gene lost 3 bases and the J gene lost 0 bases, with 10 bases spanning the gap. The V gene's germline CDR1 is MNHEY and CDR2 SMNVEV (reference sequence). Here the CDR3 reads CASSFARRSTDTQYF. The DNA of the CDR3 is TGTGCCAGCAGTTTCGCGAGACGGAGCACAGATACGCAGTATTTT.

J is TRBJ2-7 and V is TRBV5-1; the D is unclear. V lost 0 bases to trimming and J lost 6 bases, with 4 bases between them. The CDR3 extends over 11 amino acids. Germline-derived CDR1 and CDR2 are SGHRS and YFSETQ. For the CDR3, the DNA is TGCGCCAGCAGCTTGGATAGCGAGCAGTACTTC. Translation: CASSLDSEQYF.

The chain employs TRBV28 and TRBJ1-4; a weak D match, TRBD1 (5 bases). Deletions cut 7 bases from V and 8 bases from J, with 11 bases between. Germline V gives CDR1 MDHEN, CDR2 SYDVKM. The CDR3 spans 12 residues. CDR3: CASTRDSEKLFF. The CDR3 nucleotides are TGTGCCAGCACCCGGGACTCGGAAAAACTGTTTTTT.

V is TRBV19 and J is TRBJ2-4; 9 bases fit TRBD1. The J segment lost 5 bases and the V segment lost 6 bases, leaving 5 bases of the junction unmatched. This CDR3 contains 14 residues. In germline, CDR1 is LNHDA, CDR2 SQIVND (reference sequence). The CDR3 region has the DNA TGTGCCAGTAGCGACCGGGACAGGGAAAACATTCAGTACTTC. Translated, it gives CASSDRDRENIQYF.

The chain combines TRBV2 with TRBJ1-3; D is unclear. V lost 8 bases and J 5 bases, leaving 13 bases between the germline ends. Germline V CDR1 and CDR2: SNHLY, FYNNEI. The CDR3 loop spans 13 amino acids. The CDR3 spells CASDVNSRNTIYF. CDR3 bases: TGTGCCAGCGATGTTAACAGCAGAAACACCATATATTTT. Using reference TRBV2 and TRBJ1-3 for the parts outside the CDR3, the full variable domain is EPEVTQTPSHQVTQMGQEVILRCVPISNHLYFYWYRQILGQKVEFLVSFYNNEISEKSEIFDDQFSVERPDGSNFTLKIRSTKLEDSAMYFCASDVNSRNTIYFGEGSWLTVV.

V gene TRBV5-5 combines with J gene TRBJ1-4; D gene unclear. V lost 0 bases to trimming and J lost 7 bases, with 10 bases between them. Germline lookup yields CDR1 SGHKS and CDR2 YYEKEE (reference sequence). CDR3 length: 14 residues. CDR3 sequence (DNA): TGTGCCAGCAGCTTGGGGCCTCGAGGTGAAAAACTGTTTTTT. It translates to CASSLGPRGEKLFF.

This clone was picked up a small number of times. The chain is built from TRBV30 and TRBJ2-7, with D uncertain. The CDR3 totals 12 residues. Germline V gene lookup returns CDR1 GTSNPN and CDR2 SVGIG (reference sequence). Trimming left V 0 bases short and J 6 bases short, with 9 bases between. CDR3 loop: CAWSVSMAEQYF. In DNA, the CDR3 is TGTGCCTGGAGTGTTAGCATGGCCGAGCAGTACTTC.

This chain uses TRBV7-2 with TRBJ2-1, with 9 positions matching TRBD2. Germline CDR1 SGHTA, CDR2 FQGNSA. Trimming cost V 10 bases and J 3 bases; bases outside gene matches: 7. The CDR3 has 14 residues. The CDR3 sequence is CANTLAGSYNEQFF. CDR3 bases: TGTGCCAACACTCTAGCGGGAAGCTACAATGAGCAGTTCTTC.

In this sample, this clone turned up a few times. The rearrangement links TRBV18 to TRBJ2-7; tentatively, D is TRBD1 or TRBD2 (5 bases each). This CDR3 spans 14 amino acids. Germline values: CDR1 KGHSH, CDR2 LQKENI. Trimming left V 3 bases short and J 3 bases short, with 12 bases between. CDR3 nucleotide sequence: TGTGCCAGCTCACCCAACCGGGGCGACTACGAGCAGTACTTC. This encodes CASSPNRGDYEQYF.

The V gene is TRBV28, the J gene TRBJ1-2, with 10 bases lining up with TRBD1. V shed 5 bases and J 4 bases; nucleotides not matched to a gene: 7. CDR3 length: 15 amino acids. Germline V gene lookup returns CDR1 MDHEN and CDR2 SYDVKM. The CDR3 DNA follows: TGTGCCAGCAGTGGAAGACAGGGGGCTAGCTATGGCTACACCTTC. Its protein product is CASSGRQGASYGYTF.

This clone has a handful of counts. The chain is built from TRBV5-1 and TRBJ1-1, with TRBD1 identical over 10 bases. CDR3 size: 14 residues. CDR1 is SGHRS, CDR2 YFSETQ, per germline. V shed 0 bases and J 12 bases; nucleotides not matched to a gene: 8. The CDR3, as DNA: TGCGCCAGCAGCTTGGTGGGACAGGGGCAGGTAACTTTCTTT. Translated, it gives CASSLVGQGQVTFF.

J is TRBJ1-3 and V is TRBV30; the D is unclear. This CDR3 comprises 16 residues. Trimming removed 0 bases from V and 0 bases from J, with 12 bases in between. The V gene's germline CDR1 is GTSNPN and CDR2 SVGIG (reference sequence). The CDR3: CAWSVLGFSSGNTIYF. In nucleotides, the CDR3 is TGTGCCTGGAGTGTACTTGGCTTCAGCTCTGGAAACACCATATATTTT.

This clone is categorized as medium-sized. The chain employs TRBV28 and TRBJ1-2; D possibly corresponds to TRBD1 (5 bases). This CDR3 region has 13 residues. Trimming stripped 7 bases from V and 3 bases from J, with 12 bases between. Germline CDR1 reads MDHEN; CDR2 reads SYDVKM. The chain's CDR3 is CASNRRGDYGYTF. CDR3 nucleotide sequence: TGTGCCAGCAATAGGAGAGGGGACTATGGCTACACCTTC.

The rearrangement joins TRBV11-2 to TRBJ2-5; D remains ambiguous. The CDR3 is 15 amino acids. CDR1 SGHAT and CDR2 FQNNGV come from the germline V gene. The ends were cut back, 0 bases at V and 7 bases at J, with 15 bases in the middle. As DNA, the CDR3 is TGTGCCAGCAGCTTAGATAGCCCCCCCCTCGGGACCCAGTACTTC. This codes for CASSLDSPPLGTQYF.

This chain links TRBV28 with TRBJ2-7; D uncertain. The germline V and J ends were trimmed by 4 bases and 3 bases, with 4 bases remaining between them. The CDR3 consists of 11 residues. Germline CDR1 and CDR2: MDHEN and SYDVKM. As DNA, the CDR3 is TGTGCCAGCAGTTCCTTCTACGAGCAGTACTTC. Translated, it gives CASSSFYEQYF. Looking up the rest from reference TRBV28 and TRBJ2-7 gives the full variable domain: DVKVTQSSRYLVKRTGEKVFLECVQDMDHENMFWYRQDPGLGLRLIYFSYDVKMKEKGDIPEGYSVSREKKERFSLILESASTNQTSMYLCASSSFYEQYFGPGTRLTVT.